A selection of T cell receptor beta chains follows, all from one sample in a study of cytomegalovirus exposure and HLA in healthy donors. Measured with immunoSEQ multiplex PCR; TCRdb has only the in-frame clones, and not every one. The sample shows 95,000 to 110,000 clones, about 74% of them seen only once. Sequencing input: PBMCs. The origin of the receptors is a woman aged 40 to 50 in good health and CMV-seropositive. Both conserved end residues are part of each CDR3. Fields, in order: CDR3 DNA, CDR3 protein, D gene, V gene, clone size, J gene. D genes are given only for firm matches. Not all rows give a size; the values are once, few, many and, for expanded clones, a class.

CDR3 DNA: TGTGCCAGCAGCCCGCGGGGGGGGTTTGGCACTGAAGCTTTCTTT; CDR3 protein: CASSPRGGFGTEAFF; D gene: .; V gene: TRBV7-2; clone size: .; J gene: TRBJ1-1
CDR3 DNA: TGTGCCAGCAGTCTCGGGAAGACTGAAGCTTTCTTT; CDR3 protein: CASSLGKTEAFF; D gene: .; V gene: TRBV2; clone size: .; J gene: TRBJ1-1
CDR3 DNA: TGTGCCAGCAGTGAATCCCTTAGAGGGCCGGGAGAAAAACTGTTTTTT; CDR3 protein: CASSESLRGPGEKLFF; D gene: .; V gene: TRBV6-1; clone size: .; J gene: TRBJ1-4
CDR3 DNA: TGCAGTGCCCCGACTAGTTATACGCAGTATTTT; CDR3 protein: CSAPTSYTQYF; D gene: .; V gene: TRBV20-1; clone size: few; J gene: TRBJ2-3
CDR3 DNA: TGTGCCTGGAGTGGAACCGAGACAGGGAGACTGTTTTTT; CDR3 protein: CAWSGTETGRLFF; D gene: TRBD1; V gene: TRBV30; clone size: .; J gene: TRBJ1-4
CDR3 DNA: TGTGCCAGCACCAACACCCAGGGTACCGTCACTGAAGCTTTCTTT; CDR3 protein: CASTNTQGTVTEAFF; D gene: .; V gene: TRBV6-6; clone size: .; J gene: TRBJ1-1
CDR3 DNA: TGCGCCAGCAGCTTGGCAGGTGCTCCTACGCAGTATTTT; CDR3 protein: CASSLAGAPTQYF; D gene: .; V gene: TRBV5-1; clone size: .; J gene: TRBJ2-3
CDR3 DNA: TGTGCCAGCAGTCGAGAGGCCGTCTTAGAAGCTTTCTTT; CDR3 protein: CASSREAVLEAFF; D gene: .; V gene: TRBV6-1; clone size: .; J gene: TRBJ1-1
CDR3 DNA: TGCAGCGTTCCTGGGACAACTGCTGAAGCTTTCTTT; CDR3 protein: CSVPGTTAEAFF; D gene: .; V gene: TRBV29-1; clone size: .; J gene: TRBJ1-1
CDR3 DNA: TGTGCCAGCAGCACGAGACAGGGGGCTAACTATGGCTACACCTTC; CDR3 protein: CASSTRQGANYGYTF; D gene: TRBD1; V gene: TRBV7-2; clone size: .; J gene: TRBJ1-2
CDR3 DNA: TGCGCCAGCCTCGCCGTGTGGGGGCTCAGCTCCTACGAGCAGTACTTC; CDR3 protein: CASLAVWGLSSYEQYF; D gene: .; V gene: TRBV10-1; clone size: few; J gene: TRBJ2-7
CDR3 DNA: TGTGCCAGCAGTCCGACAGGGCCGACTGAAGCTTTCTTT; CDR3 protein: CASSPTGPTEAFF; D gene: TRBD1; V gene: TRBV6-4; clone size: .; J gene: TRBJ1-1